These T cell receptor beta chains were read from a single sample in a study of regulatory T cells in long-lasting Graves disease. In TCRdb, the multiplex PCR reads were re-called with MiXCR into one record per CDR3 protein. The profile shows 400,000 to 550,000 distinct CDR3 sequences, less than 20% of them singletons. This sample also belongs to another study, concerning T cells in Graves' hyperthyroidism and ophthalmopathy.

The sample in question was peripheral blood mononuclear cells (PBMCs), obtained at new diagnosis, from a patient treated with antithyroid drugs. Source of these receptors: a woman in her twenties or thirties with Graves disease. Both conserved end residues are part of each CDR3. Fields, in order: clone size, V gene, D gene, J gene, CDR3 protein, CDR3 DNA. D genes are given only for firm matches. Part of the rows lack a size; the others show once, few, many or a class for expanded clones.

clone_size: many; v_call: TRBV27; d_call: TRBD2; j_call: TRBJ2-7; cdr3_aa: CASSLLGGRLMEQYF; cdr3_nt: TGTGCCAGCAGTTTATTAGGCGGGAGGTTGATGGAGCAGTACTTC
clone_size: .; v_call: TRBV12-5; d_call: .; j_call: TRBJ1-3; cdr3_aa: CASSPGGDTIYF; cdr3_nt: TGTGCTAGTTCCCCTGGAGGGGACACCATATATTTT
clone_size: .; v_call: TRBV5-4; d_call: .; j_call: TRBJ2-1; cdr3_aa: CASSLGSSLNEQFF; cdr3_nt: TGTGCCAGCAGCTTAGGGTCTAGCTTGAATGAGCAGTTCTTC
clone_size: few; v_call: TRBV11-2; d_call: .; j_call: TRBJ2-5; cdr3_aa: CASSLRLTRQTQYF; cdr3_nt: TGTGCCAGCAGCTTGCGACTGACGAGACAGACCCAGTACTTC
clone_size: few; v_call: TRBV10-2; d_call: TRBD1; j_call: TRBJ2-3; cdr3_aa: CASSPGTGGLDTQYF; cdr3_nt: TGCGCCAGCAGCCCCGGGACAGGAGGATTAGATACGCAGTATTTT
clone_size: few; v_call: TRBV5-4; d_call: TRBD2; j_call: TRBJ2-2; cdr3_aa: CASSLAASGHTGELFF; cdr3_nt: TGTGCCAGCAGCTTGGCGGCTAGCGGGCACACCGGGGAGCTGTTTTTT
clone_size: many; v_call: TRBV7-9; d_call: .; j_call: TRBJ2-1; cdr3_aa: CASSLVPDNEQFF; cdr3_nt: TGCGCCAGCAGCTTGGTGCCAGACAATGAGCAGTTCTTC
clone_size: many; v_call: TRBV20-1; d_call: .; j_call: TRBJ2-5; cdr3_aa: CSAPYPTKGEGETQYF; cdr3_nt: TGCAGTGCCCCCTATCCCACGAAGGGGGAAGGGGAGACCCAGTACTTC
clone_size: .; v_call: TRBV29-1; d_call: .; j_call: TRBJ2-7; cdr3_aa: CSVSGTLKEQYF; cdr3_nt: TGCAGCGTTTCCGGGACTCTGAAGGAGCAGTACTTC
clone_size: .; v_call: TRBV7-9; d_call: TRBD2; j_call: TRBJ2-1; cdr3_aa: CASSLGAGLAAYNEQFF; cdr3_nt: TGTGCCAGCAGCTTAGGGGCCGGGCTAGCGGCCTACAATGAGCAGTTCTTC